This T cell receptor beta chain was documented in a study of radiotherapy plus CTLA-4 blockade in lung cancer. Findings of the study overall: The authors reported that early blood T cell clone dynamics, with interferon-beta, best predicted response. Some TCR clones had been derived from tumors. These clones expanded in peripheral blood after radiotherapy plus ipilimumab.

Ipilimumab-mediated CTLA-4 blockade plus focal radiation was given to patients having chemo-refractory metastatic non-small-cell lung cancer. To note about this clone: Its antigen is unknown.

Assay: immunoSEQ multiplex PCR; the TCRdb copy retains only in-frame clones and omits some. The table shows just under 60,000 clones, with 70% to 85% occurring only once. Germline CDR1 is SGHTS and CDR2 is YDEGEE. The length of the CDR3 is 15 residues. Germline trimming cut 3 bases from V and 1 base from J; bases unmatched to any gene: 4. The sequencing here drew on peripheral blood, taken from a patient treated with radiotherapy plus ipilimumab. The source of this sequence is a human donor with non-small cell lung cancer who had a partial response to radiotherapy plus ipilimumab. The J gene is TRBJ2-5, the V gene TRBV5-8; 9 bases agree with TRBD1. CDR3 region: CASSYGTGTQETQYF. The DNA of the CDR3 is TGTGCCAGCAGCTACGGGACAGGGACCCAAGAGACCCAGTACTTC.